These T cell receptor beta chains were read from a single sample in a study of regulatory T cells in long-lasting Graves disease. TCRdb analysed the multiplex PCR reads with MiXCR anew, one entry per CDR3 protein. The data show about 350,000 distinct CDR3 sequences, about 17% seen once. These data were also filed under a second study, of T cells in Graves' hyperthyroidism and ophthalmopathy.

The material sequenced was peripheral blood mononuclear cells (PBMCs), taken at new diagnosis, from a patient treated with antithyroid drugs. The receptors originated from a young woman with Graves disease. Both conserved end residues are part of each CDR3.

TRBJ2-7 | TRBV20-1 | CSAADRAYEQYF
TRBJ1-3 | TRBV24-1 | CATSDPRDGGNTIYF
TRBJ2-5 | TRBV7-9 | CASSLELAGAPPFQETQYF
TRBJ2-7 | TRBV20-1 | CSARVVAGGSSYEQYF
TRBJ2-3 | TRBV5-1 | CASRPGQATDTQYF
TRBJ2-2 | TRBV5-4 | CASSFQDGFVGLAFANTGELFF
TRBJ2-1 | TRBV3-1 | CASSPTGTSGGWYNEQFF
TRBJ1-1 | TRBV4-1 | CASSQDRRGAEAFF
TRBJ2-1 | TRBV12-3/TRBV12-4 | CASSFHQGLAVNEQFF
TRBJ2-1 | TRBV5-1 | CASSLGGSSSYNEQFF
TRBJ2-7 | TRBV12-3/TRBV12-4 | CASGVGVGEQYF
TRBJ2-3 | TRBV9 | CASSVGTSGGADTQYF
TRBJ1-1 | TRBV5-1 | CASSLASVGAFF
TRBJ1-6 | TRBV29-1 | CSVRVGDNSPLHF
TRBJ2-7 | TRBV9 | CASSPVGTGIEQYF
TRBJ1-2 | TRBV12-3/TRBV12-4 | CASSFFGENYGYTF
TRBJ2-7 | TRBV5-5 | CASSLYWGPNEQYF
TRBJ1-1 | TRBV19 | CASQGIYNTEAFF
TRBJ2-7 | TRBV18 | CASSPLRSGSVYYEQYF
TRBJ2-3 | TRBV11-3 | CASSLEGGTEYF
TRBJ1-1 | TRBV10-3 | CATTRGTTMNTEAFF
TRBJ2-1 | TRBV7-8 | CASSLLPGQGNEQFF
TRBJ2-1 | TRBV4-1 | CASSQGLAGDEQFF
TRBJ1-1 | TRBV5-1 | CASSLGQYLSEASF
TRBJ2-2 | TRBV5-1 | CASSFLDRVDTGELFF
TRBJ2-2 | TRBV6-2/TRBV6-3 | CASSFSANTGELFF
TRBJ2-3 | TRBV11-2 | CASSLGSWGADTQYF
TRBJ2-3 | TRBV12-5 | CASAQTRILATRTDTQYF
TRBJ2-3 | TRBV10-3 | CAISEVGVTDTQYF
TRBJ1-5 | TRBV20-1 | CSARQGGQPQHF
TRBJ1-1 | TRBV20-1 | CSARGMTEAFF
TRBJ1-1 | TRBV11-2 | CASSFWGGSDTEAFF
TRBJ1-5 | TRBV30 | CAWGEGRSLDQPQHF
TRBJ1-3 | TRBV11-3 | CASSPGPGNTIYF
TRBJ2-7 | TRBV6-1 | CASSPYGREGNYEQYF
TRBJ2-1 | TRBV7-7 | CASSLSAGDINEQFF
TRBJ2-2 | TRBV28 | CASRQRGGNTGELFF
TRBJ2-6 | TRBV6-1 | CASRTGSAGANVLTF
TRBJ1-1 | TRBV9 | CASSVGALGGTEAFF
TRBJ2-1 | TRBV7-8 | CASSTGRDNEQFF
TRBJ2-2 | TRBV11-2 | CASSSYLTGGTGELFF
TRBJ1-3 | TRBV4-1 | CASSQVSGQVQNSGNTIYF
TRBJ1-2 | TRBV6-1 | CASKLLSGQDTNGYTF
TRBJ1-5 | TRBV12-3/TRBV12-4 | CASSRDTRRNQPQHF
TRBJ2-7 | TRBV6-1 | CASFGDSYEQYF
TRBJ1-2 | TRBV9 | CASSVAGRGYPGYTF
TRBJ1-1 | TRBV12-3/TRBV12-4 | CASSLRGGTPEAFF
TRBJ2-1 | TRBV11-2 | CASSSFPELAWYNEQFF
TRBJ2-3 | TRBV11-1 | CASRPGTSGRDTQYF
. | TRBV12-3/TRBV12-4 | CASKGRGGEAQYF
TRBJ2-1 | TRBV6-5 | CASSFAGGGNEQFF
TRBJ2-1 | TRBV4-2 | CASSGDRDNEQFF
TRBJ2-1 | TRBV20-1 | CSARDFGLARNNEQFF
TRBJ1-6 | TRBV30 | CAWRDRRLNSPLHF
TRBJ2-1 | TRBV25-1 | CASSESVNEQFF